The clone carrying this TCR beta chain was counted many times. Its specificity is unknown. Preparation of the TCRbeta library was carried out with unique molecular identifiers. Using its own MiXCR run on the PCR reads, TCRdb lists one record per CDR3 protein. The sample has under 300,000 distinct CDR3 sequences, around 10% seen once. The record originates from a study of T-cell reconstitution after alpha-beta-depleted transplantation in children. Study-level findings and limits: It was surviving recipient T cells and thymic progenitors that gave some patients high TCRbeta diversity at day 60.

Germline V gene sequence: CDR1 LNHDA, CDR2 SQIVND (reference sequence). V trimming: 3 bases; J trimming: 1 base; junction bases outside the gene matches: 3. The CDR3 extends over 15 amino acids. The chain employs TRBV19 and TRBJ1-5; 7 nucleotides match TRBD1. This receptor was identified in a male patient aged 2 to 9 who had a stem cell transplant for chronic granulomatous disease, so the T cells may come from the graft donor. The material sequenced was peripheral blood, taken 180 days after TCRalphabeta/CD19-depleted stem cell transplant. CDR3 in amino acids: CASSIVGQSNQPQHF. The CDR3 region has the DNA TGTGCCAGTAGTATTGTGGGACAGAGCAATCAGCCCCAGCATTTT.